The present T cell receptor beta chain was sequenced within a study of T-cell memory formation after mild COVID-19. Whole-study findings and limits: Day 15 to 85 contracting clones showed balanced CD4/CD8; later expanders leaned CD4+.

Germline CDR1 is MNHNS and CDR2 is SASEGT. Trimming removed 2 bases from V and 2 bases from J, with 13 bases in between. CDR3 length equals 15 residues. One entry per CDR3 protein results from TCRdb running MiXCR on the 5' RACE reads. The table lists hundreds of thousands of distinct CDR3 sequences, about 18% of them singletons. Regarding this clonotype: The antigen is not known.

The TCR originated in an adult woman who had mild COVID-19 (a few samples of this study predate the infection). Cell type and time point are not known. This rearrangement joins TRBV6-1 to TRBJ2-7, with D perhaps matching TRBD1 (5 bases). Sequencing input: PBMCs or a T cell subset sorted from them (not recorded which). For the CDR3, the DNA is TGTGCCAGCAGTGAATTTCTTAGGGGAACCTACGAGCAGTACTTC. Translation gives CASSEFLRGTYEQYF.